Given below is one TCR beta chain in context. Peripheral blood CD8+ and CD4+ T cells were profiled by TCR beta sequencing. This record belongs to a study of CD8 T cells in Susac syndrome. When the RNA was reverse transcribed, random hexamers were used with an input of about 0.5 to 1 ug. An immunoSEQ multiplex PCR generated amplified TCR beta CDR3 products spanning 54 Vbeta and 13 Jbeta. From the immunoSEQ multiplex PCR reads, TCRdb called clonotypes with MiXCR, one entry per CDR3 protein. The data hold some 180,000 distinct CDR3 sequences, with 80% to 95% observed a single time. V gave up 6 bases and J gave up 7 bases, with 6 bases separating them. The CDR3 consists of 11 residues.

The clonotype originates from a human donor in good health. Sequencing used CD4+ T cells from PBMCs. This chain connects TRBV12-3 or TRBV12-4 to TRBJ2-2, with no clear D. The CDR3 here is CASRTLGELFF. CDR3 sequence (DNA): TGTGCCAGCAGAACTCTCGGGGAGCTGTTTTTT.